The next 10 T cell receptor beta chains were all read from a single sample in a study of Tregs in tolerant kidney transplant recipients (dated by TCRdb to 2018 to 2020). The library was made by the immunoSEQ multiplex PCR assay. TCRdb holds this immuneACCESS table with in-frame rearrangements only. Some clones are missing; in checked studies, unresolved V genes explain under half, and the rest has no known cause. The table for this sample lists roughly 250,000 clones; roughly four fifths of them were counted only once. The ten largest clones capture under 0.65% of the sample. Sequencing used CD4+ T cells from blood. The receptors here all came from a human donor in good health.

The chain carries TRBV5-6 and TRBJ2-7; 9 bases match TRBD1. The trim removed 2 bases at V and 5 bases at J, leaving 8 bases unmatched. This CDR3 is 15 amino acids long. The germline V gene has CDR1 SGHDT and CDR2 YYEEEE. CDR3 sequence reads: CASSLRTGAGNEQYF. CDR3 DNA sequence: TGTGCCAGCAGCTTAAGGACAGGGGCTGGGAACGAGCAGTACTTC.

The chain uses TRBV28 and TRBJ1-1; no reliable D call. Germline-derived CDR1 and CDR2 are MDHEN and SYDVKM. This CDR3 region has 15 residues. The V end was cut by 1 base, the J end by 6 bases, with 15 bases between. The CDR3 nucleotides are TGTGCCAGCAGTTTATTATATATGGGTTTCGCTGAAGCTTTCTTT. It translates to CASSLLYMGFAEAFF.

The V and J genes are TRBV5-1 and TRBJ2-7, with TRBD2 as a possible D gene (5 bases). Trimming removed 2 bases at V and 0 bases at J, with 9 bases between. The CDR3 is made up of 14 amino acids. Germline lookup yields CDR1 SGHRS and CDR2 YFSETQ. CDR3 nucleotide sequence: TGCGCCAGCAGCTTTCCGGGGAGCTCCTACGAGCAGTACTTC. Protein: CASSFPGSSYEQYF.

The chain carries TRBV14 and TRBJ1-4; TRBD1 is a possible D gene (5 bases). The ends were cut back, 5 bases at V and 7 bases at J, with 23 bases in the middle. Germline CDR1 reads SGHDN; CDR2 reads FVKESK. The CDR3 is made up of 17 amino acids. DNA of the CDR3: TGTGCCAGCAGCGAGAGGGGTCCTCTTCATTCTAGTGAAAAACTGTTTTTT. It translates to CASSERGPLHSSEKLFF.

The V call is TRBV7-9, the J call TRBJ2-7; 8 bases align to TRBD1. In germline, CDR1 is SEHNR, CDR2 FQNEAQ (reference sequence). The CDR3 covers 15 residues. After removal of 5 bases from V and 3 bases from J, the junction contained 9 bases not matched to a gene. CDR3 DNA sequence: TGTGCCAGCAGCCAGGCCGGGACAGGTATCTACGAGCAGTACTTC. This gives the protein CASSQAGTGIYEQYF. Full variable domain (missing parts from reference TRBV7-9 and TRBJ2-7): DTGVSQNPRHKITKRGQNVTFRCDPISEHNRLYWYRQTLGQGPEFLTYFQNEAQLEKSRLLSDRFSAERPKGSFSTLEIQRTEQGDSAMYLCASSQAGTGIYEQYFGPGTRLTVT.

This chain links TRBV15 with TRBJ2-5, with D unresolved. The CDR3 runs 14 residues. CDR1 and CDR2 (germline): LNHNV, YYDKDF (reference sequence). V was trimmed by 0 bases and J by 2 bases, leaving 7 bases between them. CDR3 sequence reads: CATSRDGRQETQYF. CDR3 nucleotide sequence: TGTGCCACCAGCAGAGATGGCAGGCAAGAGACCCAGTACTTC.

The genes are TRBV5-7 and TRBJ2-3; D remains unclear. TRBV5-7 is identified as an open reading frame with a role that is uncertain. V lost 4 bases and J 2 bases, leaving 8 bases between the germline ends. The CDR3 contains 13 residues. The CDR3 region is CASSPYSTDTQYF. The CDR3 coding sequence is TGTGCCAGCAGCCCTTATTCCACAGATACGCAGTATTTT.

This clone occurred a few times. The chain recombines TRBV4-1 with TRBJ2-1; the match to TRBD2 covers 14 bases. V lost 6 bases and J lost 5; bases outside the gene matches: 3. The CDR3 runs to 15 residues. The V gene's germline CDR1 is MGHRA and CDR2 YSYEKL. The CDR3: CASRGGLAGDNEQFF. The CDR3 DNA reads as TGCGCCAGCAGGGGGGGACTAGCGGGAGACAATGAGCAGTTCTTC.

This clone has only a few counts. The gene calls are TRBV12-5 and TRBJ1-1; no clear D gene. The germline CDR1 and CDR2 sequences are LGHNT and FRNRAP. The CDR3 consists of 13 residues. With 6 bases removed from V and 0 bases from J, the gap between germline ends came to 8 bases. The CDR3 region has the DNA TGTGCTAGTGGCTATCGAATGAACACTGAAGCTTTCTTT. Protein sequence: CASGYRMNTEAFF.

The chain carries TRBV9 and TRBJ2-1; D might be TRBD2 (7 bases). The CDR3 runs 17 residues. V lost 3 bases and J 3 bases, leaving 19 bases between the germline ends. Germline V gives CDR1 SGDLS, CDR2 YYNGEE. The CDR3 is CASSAQKGGGSYNEQFF. The CDR3 bases are TGTGCCAGCAGCGCCCAGAAGGGGGGGGGAAGCTACAATGAGCAGTTCTTC.